This record looks at one T cell receptor (beta chain) sequence and its context. What it binds is unknown. These data originate in a study of CD8+CD57+ T cells in acquired aplastic anemia. Study details: Yields of DNA that came from sorted CD4+ and CD8+ cells averaged roughly 3.2 ug. Mean read depth for CD4+ cells from healthy donors was about 9.9 million. General study results and limits: Twenty-nine was the count of CD8+ CDR3 sequences that patients shared with controls.

The length of the CDR3 is 14 residues. V shed 6 bases, J shed 4 bases, and the junction held 6 bases outside the gene matches. CDR1 is DFQATT, CDR2 SNEGSKA, per germline (reference sequence). Profiling of TCR beta VDJ combinations and CDR3 sequences used genomic DNA as template. One entry per CDR3 protein, called by TCRdb with MiXCR from the reads. The sample has about 210,000 distinct CDR3 sequences, 60% to 65% seen once. The chain joins TRBV20-1 to TRBJ2-5; the match to TRBD2 covers 12 bases. Sample: sorted CD4+, CD8+, or CD8+CD57+ T cells (not recorded which) from PBMCs. The receptor was isolated from a human donor in good health. CDR3 region: CSAILAGGLETQYF. The CDR3 DNA reads TGCAGTGCCATACTAGCGGGAGGCCTAGAGACCCAGTACTTC.